This T cell receptor (beta chain) was obtained from a study of OX40 agonist ivuxolimab in advanced cancers. Study context: Every 2 weeks, patients received ivuxolimab intravenously, dosed at 0.01 to 10 mg/kg. Whole-study findings and limits: At 0.1 to 3.0 mg/kg and by week 6, CD4+ and CD8+ T cells in the blood had expanded clonally. Determination of antigen specificity was not performed for the expanded peripheral T cells.

The repertoire was sequenced with immunoSEQ multiplex PCR; TCRdb's copy has only in-frame clones and lacks some. The sample shows 45,000 to 70,000 clones, 80% to 90% of them seen only once. This CDR3 is built from 15 residues. Per germline, CDR1 SGHTA and CDR2 FQGTGA. Trimming took 4 bases from V and 1 from J, leaving 13 bases between them. Comment on this clone: Its antigen is unknown.

This specimen consisted of CD4+ or CD8+ T cells sorted from blood, obtained in a trial of the OX40 agonist ivuxolimab. The chain links TRBV7-3 to TRBJ1-1; the D gene is possibly TRBD1 (6 bases). The receptor was isolated from an adult with an advanced solid tumor such as melanoma, head and neck, liver or kidney cancer. CDR3 in DNA: TGTGCCAGCAGCTCTACGGGACACTCGAACACTGAAGCTTTCTTT. Amino acid sequence: CASSSTGHSNTEAFF.